These 20 T cell receptor beta chains came from one sample sequenced in a study of T cells after posttransplantation cyclophosphamide. Produced via immunoSEQ multiplex PCR; TCRdb's table is partial and in-frame only. This table holds approximately 45,000 clones, around 94% found once. Sequences were obtained from PBMCs. The receptors derive from a woman aged 50 to 60 in good health and a related stem cell transplant donor.

The chain employs TRBV19 and TRBJ2-1, with a possible D match to TRBD2 (6 bases). The CDR3 consists of 14 residues. Germline values: CDR1 LNHDA, CDR2 SQIVND (reference sequence). The ends were cut back, 2 bases at V and 9 bases at J, with 14 bases in the middle. CDR3 protein: CASSIPGRGVEQFF. CDR3 in DNA: TGTGCCAGTAGTATACCCGGGAGAGGGGTTGAGCAGTTCTTC.

The rearrangement joins TRBV15 to TRBJ2-1, with a possible D match to TRBD2 (6 bases). Germline V gives CDR1 LNHNV, CDR2 YYDKDF (reference sequence). V lost 3 bases, J lost 0 bases, and 15 bases lay in between. The CDR3 has 17 amino acids. CDR3 sequence: CATSRVRDSRSYNEQFF. The CDR3 DNA follows: TGTGCCACCAGCAGGGTTAGGGACTCCCGCTCCTACAATGAGCAGTTCTTC.

In DNA, the CDR3 is TGTGCCAGCAGCCTAATGGGGCTTAACGGCTACACCTTC. This translates into CASSLMGLNGYTF. The J gene is TRBJ1-2, the V gene TRBV14, with a possible D match to TRBD1 (5 bases). Per germline, CDR1 SGHDN and CDR2 FVKESK. V was pared by 4 bases and J by 8 bases, with 14 bases between. This CDR3 has 13 residues.

Written as DNA, the CDR3 is TGTGCCAGGGGGACAGGGGAGAGCACAGATACGCAGTATTTT. As protein: CARGTGESTDTQYF. The chain combines TRBV7-9 with TRBJ2-3; 10 nucleotides agree with TRBD1. J gave up 0 bases and V 9 bases, and 3 bases lay outside the gene matches. The length of the CDR3 is 14 residues. CDR1 and CDR2 from the germline V gene are SEHNR and FQNEAQ (reference sequence).

The rearrangement links TRBV2 to TRBJ2-7; D might be TRBD1 (6 bases). Germline V gene data show CDR1 as SNHLY and CDR2 as FYNNEI. Trimming removed 5 bases at V and 4 bases at J, with 18 bases between. The CDR3 covers 15 residues. This CDR3 is CASSRPTGNEYEQYF. CDR3 DNA sequence: TGTGCCAGCAGTAGACCTACAGGGAATGAATACGAGCAGTACTTC.

The CDR3 reads CASSLVGRTAATNEKLFF. The DNA for the CDR3 is TGTGCCAGCAGCTTAGTGGGTCGGACAGCCGCAACTAATGAAAAACTGTTTTTT. The chain has TRBV7-8 and TRBJ1-4; possibly TRBD1 for D (6 bases). Germline V gene data show CDR1 as SGHVS and CDR2 as FQNEAQ. The V end lost 1 base, the J end lost 0 bases, and 15 bases lay between the germline ends. The CDR3 loop spans 18 amino acids.

The chain employs TRBV5-1 and TRBJ2-3; possible D gene TRBD2, 7 bases. Trimming removed 7 bases at V and 5 bases at J, with 26 bases between. Germline values: CDR1 SGHRS, CDR2 YFSETQ. The CDR3 is 17 residues long. In DNA, the CDR3 is TGCGCCAGCTTCGGAGGGACGGGGGGCCTGCTCTTAGATACGCAGTATTTT. As protein: CASFGGTGGLLLDTQYF.

This chain links TRBV6-6 with TRBJ1-4; 7 bases line up with TRBD1. V dropped 6 bases and J dropped 6; count of bases not matched to a gene: 4. CDR3 size: 13 residues. Germline V gives CDR1 MNHNY, CDR2 SVGAGI (reference sequence). CDR3 sequence: CASRLGQDEKLFF. CDR3 bases: TGTGCCAGCAGACTCGGACAGGATGAAAAACTGTTTTTT.

This chain connects TRBV10-1 to TRBJ2-5; TRBD2 might be the D (5 bases). The end of the DNA is better explained by TRBJ2-7, so the J call may be wrong. Germline V gene lookup returns CDR1 WNHNN and CDR2 SYGVQD (reference sequence). The CDR3 has 12 residues. The CDR3 DNA sequence: TGCGCCAGCAGTGATGAGGGCTACGAGCAGTACTTC. Its translation: CASSDEGYEQYF.

The table lists this clone with a count of one. The gene calls are TRBV18 and TRBJ1-1; D is ambiguous. The CDR3 has 13 residues. V was shortened by 3 bases and J by 0 bases, with 5 bases between the two germline ends. The germline V gene encodes CDR1 KGHSH and CDR2 LQKENI. CDR3 bases: TGTGCCAGCTCACCTAATTTGAACACTGAAGCTTTCTTT. Its translation: CASSPNLNTEAFF.

The chain uses TRBV6-5 and TRBJ1-2, with D possibly TRBD1 on 6 matching bases. Germline assignment: CDR1 MNHEY and CDR2 SVGAGI. CDR3 size: 13 residues. V was cut by 6 bases and J by 7 bases, with 15 bases left in between. DNA for the CDR3: TGTGCCAGCAGGAAACGGGGGGCCGGTGGCTACACCTTC. It encodes CASRKRGAGGYTF.

The V and J genes are TRBV18 and TRBJ2-1; TRBD2 matches 9 bases. Germline V lookup: CDR1 KGHSH, CDR2 LQKENI. V was clipped by 5 bases and J by 14 bases; unmatched bases: 13. The length of the CDR3 is 14 residues. CDR3 sequence: CASSSPRIAGEKFF. The CDR3 DNA reads as TGTGCCAGCTCATCCCCTCGAATAGCGGGAGAAAAGTTCTTC.

This chain joins TRBV28 and TRBJ1-2; D perhaps matches TRBD1 (5 bases). The CDR3 extends over 13 amino acids. CDR1 is MDHEN and CDR2 is SYDVKM in the germline V gene. Deletions cut 3 bases from V and 5 bases from J, with 10 bases between. CDR3 sequence reads: CASSFGAGYGYTF. The DNA of the CDR3 is TGTGCCAGCAGTTTTGGGGCAGGGTATGGCTACACCTTC.

V gene TRBV29-1 combines with J gene TRBJ1-2, with a weak D call TRBD1 (5 bases). The CDR3 is 13 amino acids. V was clipped by 1 base and J by 4 bases, with 10 bases between them. The germline gives CDR1 SQVTM, CDR2 ANQGSEA. This chain's CDR3 is CSVEATVPYGYTF. The CDR3 DNA is TGCAGCGTTGAAGCGACAGTACCCTATGGCTACACCTTC. The whole variable domain, remainder taken from reference TRBV29-1 and TRBJ1-2, is SAVISQKPSRDICQRGTSLTIQCQVDSQVTMMFWYRQQPGQSLTLIATANQGSEATYESGFVIDKFPISRPNLTFSTLTVSNMSPEDSSIYLCSVEATVPYGYTFGSGTRLTVV.

This clone was seen just once. This chain uses TRBV7-6 with TRBJ2-7; 11 positions agree with TRBD2. Germline V gene data show CDR1 as SGHVS and CDR2 as FNYEAQ. There are 15 residues in the CDR3. V shed 5 bases and J 5 bases; nucleotides not matched to a gene: 8. The CDR3 sequence: CASSGGSGGAHEQYF. CDR3 in DNA: TGTGCCAGCAGCGGGGGTAGCGGGGGGGCCCACGAGCAGTACTTC.

The chain combines TRBV29-1 with TRBJ1-2, with 7 bases that match TRBD1. Germline V gives CDR1 SQVTM, CDR2 ANQGSEA. The CDR3 is made up of 11 amino acids. Germline trimming cut 1 base from V and 8 bases from J; bases unmatched to any gene: 1. For the CDR3, the DNA is TGCAGCGTTGAAGGGACAGGCGGCTACACCTTC. Residues: CSVEGTGGYTF.

This clone came up a few times. The chain is built from TRBV7-9 and TRBJ2-5, with D possibly being TRBD2 (6 bases). The DNA end is a closer match to TRBJ2-7, so the J assignment may be wrong. The CDR3 is made up of 16 amino acids. Per germline, CDR1 SEHNR and CDR2 FQNEAQ (reference sequence). Here the CDR3 reads CASSHRWERADYEQYF. The CDR3 nucleotides read TGTGCCAGCAGCCATCGTTGGGAGCGGGCTGACTACGAGCAGTACTTC.

The sample holds a few counts of this clone. The chain has TRBV7-9 and TRBJ2-7; 11 nucleotides agree with TRBD2. The germline V gene encodes CDR1 SEHNR and CDR2 FQNEAQ (reference sequence). Trimming took 4 bases from V and 6 from J; bases not matched to a gene: 8. This CDR3 spans 15 amino acids. The CDR3: CASSSKTSGIIEQYF. CDR3 coding DNA: TGTGCCAGCAGCTCCAAGACTAGCGGGATAATCGAGCAGTACTTC.

This chain uses TRBV19 with TRBJ2-3; 7 nucleotides agree with TRBD2. J lost 2 bases, V lost 3 bases, and 8 bases had no gene match. The germline V gene encodes CDR1 LNHDA and CDR2 SQIVND (reference sequence). The CDR3 extends over 16 amino acids. In DNA form, the CDR3 reads TGTGCCAGTAGTATTGTTCCAGCGGGGAACACAGATACGCAGTATTTT. The encoded protein is CASSIVPAGNTDTQYF.

The chain has TRBV28 and TRBJ2-1; D is unresolved. Per the germline V gene, CDR1 is MDHEN and CDR2 is SYDVKM. This CDR3 has 14 amino acids. Trimming left V 2 bases short and J 2 bases short, with 7 bases between. CDR3 region: CASSLQATYNEQFF. The CDR3 DNA follows: TGTGCCAGCAGTTTACAGGCTACCTACAATGAGCAGTTCTTC.